The rows below give T cell receptor beta chains drawn from one sample of a study of T cell responses to AZD1222 COVID-19 vaccine. Sequenced by immunoSEQ multiplex PCR; TCRdb stores in-frame clones only, minus some. Found here are 150,000 to 170,000 clones, 80% to 90% of them singletons; the top ten hold 5.5%. Material: peripheral blood, obtained on day 0 of MenACWY control vaccination. The receptors here all came from an adult in good health. The CDR3 runs from the conserved cysteine through the conserved F or W. D genes are given only for firm matches. Rows may omit the clone size; those that give it use once, few, many or a size class.

J gene	clone size	V gene	D gene	CDR3 DNA	CDR3 protein
TRBJ1-2	-	TRBV6-5	TRBD1	TGTGCCAGCAGTTCACAGGGGGCTAACTATGGCTACACCTTC	CASSSQGANYGYTF
TRBJ2-2	-	TRBV5-1	-	TGCGCCAGCAGGTTCCCGAACACCGGGGAGCTGTTTTTT	CASRFPNTGELFF
TRBJ1-2	-	TRBV3-1/TRBV3-2	TRBD1	TGTGCCAGCAGCCCTACCCTGGACAGGGCTGGGGGCTACACCTTC	CASSPTLDRAGGYTF
TRBJ2-5	-	TRBV11-2	TRBD2	TGTGCCAGCAGCATTAGCGGGAGAAGGGAAGAGACCCAGTACTTC	CASSISGRREETQYF
TRBJ1-6	few	TRBV6-2/TRBV6-3	-	TGTGCCAGCAGCGGCGAGGGAGAGACGGGGTGGGCCGTACTCCTCCACTTT	CASSGEGETGWAVLLHF
TRBJ2-2	-	TRBV4-3	-	TGCGCCAGCAGCCAAGATGGGGACATGAGGGAGCTGTTTTTT	CASSQDGDMRELFF
TRBJ1-6	-	TRBV6-5	TRBD1	TGTGCCAGCAGACGCCGAAGGACAGGGGATTCACCCCTCCACTTT	CASRRRRTGDSPLHF
TRBJ1-3	-	TRBV15	TRBD1	TGTGCCACCAGCAGAGATACGACAGGGTTAGGAAACACCATATATTTT	CATSRDTTGLGNTIYF
TRBJ2-7	-	TRBV11-3	-	TGTGCCAGCAGCTCGCGGACTCAATGGGGTTACGAGCAGTACTTC	CASSSRTQWGYEQYF
TRBJ1-1	-	TRBV7-9	-	TGTGCCAGCAGCTTAGGGCAGGGGTGGAACACTGAAGCTTTCTTT	CASSLGQGWNTEAFF
TRBJ2-2	-	TRBV5-1	-	TGCGCCAGCACCTCTTACGCGAACACCGGGGAGCTGTTTTTT	CASTSYANTGELFF
TRBJ1-1	-	TRBV7-8	-	TGTGCCAGCACCGGGGGGGCTCGGAACACTGAAGCTTTCTTT	CASTGGARNTEAFF
TRBJ1-1	-	TRBV29-1	TRBD1	TGCAGCGTTGAAGGACAGGGAGGCACTGAAGCTTTCTTT	CSVEGQGGTEAFF
TRBJ2-7	once	TRBV11-1	-	TGTGCCAGCAGCTTAGGGGGCGTCCACGAGCAGTACTTC	CASSLGGVHEQYF
TRBJ1-4	few	TRBV5-1	-	TGCGCCAGCAGCTTGGAGACGGCTAATGAAAAACTGTTTTTT	CASSLETANEKLFF
TRBJ2-2	-	TRBV5-6	-	TGTGCCAGCAGCTTGCCCCTGACAGAAACCGGGGAGCTGTTTTTT	CASSLPLTETGELFF
TRBJ1-1	-	TRBV9	-	TGTGCCAGCAGCGTGTCAGGGCAGTTAGGGTACACTGAAGCTTTCTTT	CASSVSGQLGYTEAFF
TRBJ2-5	-	TRBV11-3	-	TGTGCCAGCAGCCCCGAACGGGCTCAAGAGACCCAGTACTTC	CASSPERAQETQYF
TRBJ1-2	-	TRBV7-9	-	TGTGCCAGCAGCCCGCAGCGGACTCTAGCTAACTATGGCTACACCTTC	CASSPQRTLANYGYTF
TRBJ1-2	few	TRBV12-3/TRBV12-4	-	TGTGCCAGCAGTCCAGGCTATGGCTACACCTTC	CASSPGYGYTF
TRBJ2-7	once	TRBV5-4	-	TGTGCCAGCAGCCCGACCCCGGGACTGAACTACGAGCAGTACTTC	CASSPTPGLNYEQYF
TRBJ1-6	-	TRBV6-6	TRBD1	TGTGCCAGCAGTTACCGGACAGGGTTAAACTCACCCCTCCACTTT	CASSYRTGLNSPLHF
TRBJ2-1	-	TRBV2	TRBD2	TGTGCCAGCTGGTGGACTAGCGGGAGTAGGGATGAGCAGTTCTTC	CASWWTSGSRDEQFF
TRBJ1-5	-	TRBV9	-	TGTGCCAGCAGCGGGGTAACAGGGAAGCCCCAGCATTTT	CASSGVTGKPQHF
TRBJ2-1	-	TRBV19	TRBD2	TGTGCCAGTAGCCCCCTTGCGGGGGTACCCCAGCAGTTCTTC	CASSPLAGVPQQFF
TRBJ1-3	-	TRBV28	-	TGTGCCAGCAACAGGTACTCTGGAAACACCATATATTTT	CASNRYSGNTIYF
TRBJ2-2	-	TRBV7-6	-	TGTGCCAGCAGCTTCGACCCGAACACCGGGGAGCTGTTTTTT	CASSFDPNTGELFF
TRBJ1-2	-	TRBV11-3	TRBD1	TGTGCCAGCAGCGCAGGGGGTCTGGGCTCTGGCTACACCTTC	CASSAGGLGSGYTF
TRBJ1-3	-	TRBV11-2	-	TGTGCCAGCAGCCAAATAAGGGGCTCTGGAAACACCATATATTTT	CASSQIRGSGNTIYF
TRBJ2-7	-	TRBV6-5	TRBD1	TGTGCCAGCAGTTACTCCTGGACAGGGGCCTACGAGCAGTACTTC	CASSYSWTGAYEQYF
TRBJ2-2	-	TRBV11-3	TRBD2	TGTGCCAGCACCCCGGGAGGGAAGAACACCGGGGAGCTGTTTTTT	CASTPGGKNTGELFF
TRBJ1-5	-	TRBV4-1	-	TGCGCCAGCAGCCAAGAAGGGCGGAATAGCAATCAGCCCCAGCATTTT	CASSQEGRNSNQPQHF
TRBJ2-1	once	TRBV2	TRBD1	TGTGCCAGCAGTGATGGACAGGGTTGGAATGAGCAGTTCTTC	CASSDGQGWNEQFF
TRBJ2-1	once	TRBV19	-	TGTGCCAGTAGTCCCCAAGCGCAAGGGATTCAGTTCTTC	CASSPQAQGIQFF
TRBJ2-7	-	TRBV4-3	-	TGCGCCAGCAGCCAAGAGTTAGCAGGGTTCGACGAGCAGTACTTC	CASSQELAGFDEQYF
TRBJ1-2	-	TRBV6-1	TRBD1	TGTGCCAGCAGTGAACAAGGGACAGGGGGCCGTATACTCACTGGCTACACCTTC	CASSEQGTGGRILTGYTF
TRBJ2-1	-	TRBV4-1	TRBD2	TGCGCCAGCAGCCACCCAGCGGGGGGGCGGTACAATGAGCAGTTCTTC	CASSHPAGGRYNEQFF
TRBJ2-7	-	TRBV27	-	TGTGCCAGCAGTCCCGTGGCCCTCGCTTCCTGGGAGCAGTACTTC	CASSPVALASWEQYF
TRBJ2-5	-	TRBV5-1	TRBD2	TGCGCCAGCAGCCCGGGGGGGCAGGCAGAGACCCAGTACTTC	CASSPGGQAETQYF
TRBJ2-1	-	TRBV24-1	TRBD1	TGTGCCACCAGTGATTTGGGGGCAGGGGGTTCATATGAGCAGTTCTTC	CATSDLGAGGSYEQFF
TRBJ2-7	-	TRBV4-1	TRBD2	TGCGCCAGCAGCCAAGTTGGCGCTAGCGGAGGCGGAGCCGGCCTGGACGAGCAGTACTTC	CASSQVGASGGGAGLDEQYF
TRBJ2-3	-	TRBV7-2	TRBD1	TGTGCCAGCAGCTCCCGGACAGGGCCTAATACGCAGTATTTT	CASSSRTGPNTQYF
TRBJ2-2	-	TRBV3-1/TRBV3-2	-	TGTGCCAGCAGCCCGTTTCAAGGGGGCGGGGAGCTGTTTTTT	CASSPFQGGGELFF
TRBJ1-6	-	TRBV30	TRBD1	TGTGCCTGGATGGGGACAGTTAATTCACCCCTCCACTTT	CAWMGTVNSPLHF
TRBJ1-3	-	TRBV7-2	-	TGTGCCAGCAGCTTAGCAGGGGTTGTAAACACCATATATTTT	CASSLAGVVNTIYF
TRBJ1-4	-	TRBV5-6	TRBD1	TGTGCCAGCAGCCCGGCTCAGGGGGGTAATGAAAAACTGTTTTTT	CASSPAQGGNEKLFF
TRBJ1-5	-	TRBV29-1	TRBD1	TGCAGCGTTGAAGATCTGCACAGGGGGCTGGTAATTCAGCCCCAGCATTTT	CSVEDLHRGLVIQPQHF
TRBJ1-6	-	TRBV20-1	-	TGCAGTGTCTCAGGGGCTTCACCCCTCCACTTT	CSVSGASPLHF
TRBJ1-1	-	TRBV28	-	TGTGCCAGCAGTTCGGGCCCGGGGGCAGCTTTCTTT	CASSSGPGAAFF
TRBJ2-1	-	TRBV3-1/TRBV3-2	TRBD1	TGTGCCAGCAGCCATTTGACAGGGGGCAATGAGCAGTTCTTC	CASSHLTGGNEQFF
TRBJ1-1	-	TRBV6-1	-	TGTGCCAGCAGTGAAACTTGGGGAACAACTGAAGCTTTCTTT	CASSETWGTTEAFF
TRBJ2-4	-	TRBV28	TRBD1	TGTGCCAGCACCTTACAGGGGTGGGACATTCAGTACTTC	CASTLQGWDIQYF
TRBJ2-1	-	TRBV30	-	TGTGCCTGGAGTGTACGGGTTAATGAGCAGTTCTTC	CAWSVRVNEQFF
TRBJ2-7	once	TRBV11-2	TRBD2	TGTGCCAGCAGCTCACTAGCGGGAGTCCCCTACGAGCAGTACTTC	CASSSLAGVPYEQYF
TRBJ2-1	-	TRBV29-1	-	TGCAGCGTTGATCAGGAGCGGAAGTACAATGAGCAGTTCTTC	CSVDQERKYNEQFF
TRBJ1-1	once	TRBV9	-	TGTGCCAGCAGCGTAGATGAACAGGGCGGTGTTCTCACTGAAGCTTTCTTT	CASSVDEQGGVLTEAFF
TRBJ2-3	once	TRBV2	-	TGTGCCAGCAGCCGGACTAGGGGGAGGGAGAATTCAGATACGCAGTATTTT	CASSRTRGRENSDTQYF